Sequencing of this T cell receptor beta chain was carried out in a study of T cells in localized non-small cell lung cancer. The data were produced by immunoSEQ multiplex PCR, yet TCRdb's version contains in-frame clones alone and is incomplete. The table shows about 19,000 clones, with approximately 90% occurring only once. Study-level points and caveats: T cell clonality was highest in uninvolved adjacent lung, above tumor. Multi-region tumor sequencing was not done, so intratumor heterogeneity could not be excluded. Among the top 100 tumor clones, a median around 50 appeared in adjacent lung. Greater T cell density in blood accompanied longer overall survival.

Looked up from germline, CDR1 is MNHNS and CDR2 is SASEGT. The CDR3 has 15 residues. Trimming removed 4 bases at V and 1 base at J, with 13 bases between. Worth noting for this clone: Its antigen is unidentified.

The TCR comes from a woman aged 40-69 years with stage I lung adenocarcinoma. Sample: peripheral blood, taken before any cancer treatment. V gene TRBV6-1 combines with J gene TRBJ1-1; a possible D gene is TRBD1 (6 bases). In DNA, the CDR3 is TGTGCCAGCAGTGCACAGGGACCGGCGAACACTGAAGCTTTCTTT. Translation: CASSAQGPANTEAFF.